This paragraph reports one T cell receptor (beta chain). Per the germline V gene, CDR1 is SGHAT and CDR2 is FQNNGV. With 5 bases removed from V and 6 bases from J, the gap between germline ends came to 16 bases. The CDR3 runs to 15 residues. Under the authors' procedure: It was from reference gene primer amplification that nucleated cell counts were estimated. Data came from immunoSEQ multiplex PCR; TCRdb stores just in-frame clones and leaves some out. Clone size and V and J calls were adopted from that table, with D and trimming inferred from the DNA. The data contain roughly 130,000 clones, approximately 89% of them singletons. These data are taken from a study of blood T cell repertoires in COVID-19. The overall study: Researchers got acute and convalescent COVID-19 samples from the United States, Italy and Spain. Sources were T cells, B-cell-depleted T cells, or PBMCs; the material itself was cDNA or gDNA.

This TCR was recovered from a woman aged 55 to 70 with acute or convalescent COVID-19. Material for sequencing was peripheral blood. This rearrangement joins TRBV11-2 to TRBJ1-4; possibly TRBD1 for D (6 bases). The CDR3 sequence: CASSPRPKGDEKLFF. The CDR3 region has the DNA TGTGCCAGCAGCCCAAGGCCCAAGGGGGATGAAAAACTGTTTTTT.